The source of this T cell receptor (beta chain) is a study of T cells after yellow fever vaccination. General study findings and limits: Bulk-population clonotypes that are abundant could appear as contaminants in FACS-sorted repertoires. Relatively few clonotypes were ones that appeared in both CD4 and CD8 compartments.

TCRdb processed the 5' RACE reads anew with MiXCR; each CDR3 protein has one entry. Of approximately 250,000 distinct CDR3 sequences in the sample, roughly 3.5% are singletons; the top ten hold 15% to 20%. Concerning this clonotype: Its antigen is not identified.

Germline V gene sequence: CDR1 DFQATT, CDR2 SNEGSKA (reference sequence). There are 13 residues in the CDR3. V was shortened by 3 bases and J by 4 bases, with 7 bases between the two germline ends. The chain is built from TRBV20-1 and TRBJ1-6; D unclear. Here the sequenced sample was PBMCs, taken 15 days after the yellow fever booster vaccination. The receptor's source is a young man who received the YFV17D yellow fever vaccine. CDR3 DNA: TGCAGTGCTAGGGACGGATATAATTCACCCCTCCACTTT. Its protein is CSARDGYNSPLHF.